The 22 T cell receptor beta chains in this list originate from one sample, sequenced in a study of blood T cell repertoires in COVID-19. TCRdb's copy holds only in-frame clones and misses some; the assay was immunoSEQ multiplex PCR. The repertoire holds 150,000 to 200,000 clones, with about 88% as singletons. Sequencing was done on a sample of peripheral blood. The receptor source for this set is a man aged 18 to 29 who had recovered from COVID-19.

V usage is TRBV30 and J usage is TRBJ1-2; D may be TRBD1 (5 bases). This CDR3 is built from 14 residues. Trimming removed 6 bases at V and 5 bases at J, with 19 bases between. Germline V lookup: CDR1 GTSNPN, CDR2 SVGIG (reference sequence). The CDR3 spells CACDTVGRGYGYTF. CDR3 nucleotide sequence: TGTGCCTGTGATACGGTGGGGAGGGGATATGGCTACACCTTC. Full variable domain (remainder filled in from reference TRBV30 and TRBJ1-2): SQTIHQWPATLVQPVGSPLSLECTVEGTSNPNLYWYRQAAGRGLQLLFYSVGIGQISSEVPQNLSASRPQDRQFILSSKKLLLSDSGFYLCACDTVGRGYGYTFGSGTRLTVV.

CDR3 protein: CASSYSGTGGHEQYF. CDR3 DNA sequence: TGTGCCAGCAGTTACAGCGGGACAGGGGGCCACGAGCAGTACTTC. The chain is built from TRBV6-5 and TRBJ2-7, with 12 bases fitting TRBD1. The V and J ends lost 2 bases and 5 bases, in that order; junction bases with no gene match: 4. The germline gives CDR1 MNHEY, CDR2 SVGAGI. The CDR3 runs to 15 residues.

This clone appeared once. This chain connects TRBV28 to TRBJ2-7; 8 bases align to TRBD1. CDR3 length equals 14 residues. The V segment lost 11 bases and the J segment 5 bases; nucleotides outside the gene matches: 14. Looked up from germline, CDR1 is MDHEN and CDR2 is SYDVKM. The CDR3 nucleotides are TGTGCCGCGGAAGGACAGGGATTATCCCACGAGCAGTACTTC. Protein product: CAAEGQGLSHEQYF.

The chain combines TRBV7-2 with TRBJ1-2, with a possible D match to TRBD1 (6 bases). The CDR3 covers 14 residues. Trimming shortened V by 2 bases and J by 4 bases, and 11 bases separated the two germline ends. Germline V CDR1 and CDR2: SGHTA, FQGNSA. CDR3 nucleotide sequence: TGTGCCAGCAGCTTACAGGGGCGCGGCTATGGCTACACCTTC. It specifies CASSLQGRGYGYTF.

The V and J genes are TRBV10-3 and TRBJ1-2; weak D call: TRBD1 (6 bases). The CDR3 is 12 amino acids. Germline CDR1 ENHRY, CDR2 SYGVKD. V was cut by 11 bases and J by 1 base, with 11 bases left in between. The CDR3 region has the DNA TGTGCCGGCAAGGGGGATAACTATGGCTACACCTTC. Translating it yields CAGKGDNYGYTF.

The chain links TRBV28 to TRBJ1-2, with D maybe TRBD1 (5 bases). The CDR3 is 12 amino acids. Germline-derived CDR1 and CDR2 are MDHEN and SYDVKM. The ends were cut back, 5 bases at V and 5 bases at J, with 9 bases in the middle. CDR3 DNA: TGTGCCAGCAGTCTAAGGACATATGGCTACACCTTC. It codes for CASSLRTYGYTF.

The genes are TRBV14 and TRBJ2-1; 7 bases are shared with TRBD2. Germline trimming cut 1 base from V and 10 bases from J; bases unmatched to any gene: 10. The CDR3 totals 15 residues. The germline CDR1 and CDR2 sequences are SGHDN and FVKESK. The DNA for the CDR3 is TGTGCCAGCAGCCAAGGCACGGCGGGAGTGGGGGAGCAGTTCTTC. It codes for CASSQGTAGVGEQFF.

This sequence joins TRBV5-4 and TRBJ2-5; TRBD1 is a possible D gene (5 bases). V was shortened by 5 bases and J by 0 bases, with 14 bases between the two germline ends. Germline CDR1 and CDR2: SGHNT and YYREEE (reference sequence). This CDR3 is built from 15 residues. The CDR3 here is CASSSVGRNQETQYF. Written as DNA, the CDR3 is TGTGCCAGCAGTTCGGTGGGGCGCAACCAAGAGACCCAGTACTTC.

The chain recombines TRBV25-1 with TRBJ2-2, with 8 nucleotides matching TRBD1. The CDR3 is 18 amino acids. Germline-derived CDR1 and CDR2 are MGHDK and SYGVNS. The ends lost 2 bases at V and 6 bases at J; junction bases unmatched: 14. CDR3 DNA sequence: TGTGCCAGCAGTGAAAATCCGGGCGCAGGGGGCGACGCCGGGGAGCTGTTTTTT. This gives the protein CASSENPGAGGDAGELFF.

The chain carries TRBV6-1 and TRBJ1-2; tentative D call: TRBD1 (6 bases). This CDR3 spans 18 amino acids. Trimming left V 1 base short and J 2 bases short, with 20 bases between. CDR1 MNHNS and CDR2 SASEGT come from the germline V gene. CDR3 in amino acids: CASSEVGGWGLKNYGYTF. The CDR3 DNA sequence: TGTGCCAGCAGTGAAGTGGGTGGATGGGGGCTGAAAAACTATGGCTACACCTTC.

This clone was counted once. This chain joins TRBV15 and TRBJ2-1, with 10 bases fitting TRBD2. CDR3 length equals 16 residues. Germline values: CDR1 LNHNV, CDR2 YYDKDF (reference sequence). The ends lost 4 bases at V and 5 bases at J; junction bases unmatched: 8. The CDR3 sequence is CATSISRLAGHNEQFF. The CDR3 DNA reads TGTGCCACCAGCATATCAAGACTAGCGGGCCACAATGAGCAGTTCTTC.

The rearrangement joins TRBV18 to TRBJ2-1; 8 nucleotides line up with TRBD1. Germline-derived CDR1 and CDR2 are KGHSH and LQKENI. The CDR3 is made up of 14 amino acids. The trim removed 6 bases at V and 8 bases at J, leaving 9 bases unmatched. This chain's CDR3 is CASSKGTGHDEQFF. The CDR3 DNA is TGTGCCAGCTCCAAGGGGACAGGTCACGATGAGCAGTTCTTC. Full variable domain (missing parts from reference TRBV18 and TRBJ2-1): NAGVMQNPRHLVRRRGQEARLRCSPMKGHSHVYWYRQLPEEGLKFMVYLQKENIIDESGMPKERFSAEFPKEGPSILRIQQVVRGDSAAYFCASSKGTGHDEQFFGPGTRLTVL.

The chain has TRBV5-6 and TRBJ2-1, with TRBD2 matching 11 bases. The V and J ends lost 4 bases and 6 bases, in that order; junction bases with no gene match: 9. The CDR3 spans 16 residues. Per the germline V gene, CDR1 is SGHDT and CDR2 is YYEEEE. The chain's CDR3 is CASSPAGLAGGNEQFF. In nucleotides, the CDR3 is TGTGCCAGCAGCCCGGCGGGGCTAGCGGGAGGCAATGAGCAGTTCTTC.

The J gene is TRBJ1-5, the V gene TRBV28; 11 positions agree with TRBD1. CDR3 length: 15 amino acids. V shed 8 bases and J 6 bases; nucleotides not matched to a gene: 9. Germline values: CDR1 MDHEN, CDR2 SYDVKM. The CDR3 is CASSDEDRGRQPQHF. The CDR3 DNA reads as TGTGCCAGCTCCGATGAGGACAGGGGGCGTCAGCCCCAGCATTTT.

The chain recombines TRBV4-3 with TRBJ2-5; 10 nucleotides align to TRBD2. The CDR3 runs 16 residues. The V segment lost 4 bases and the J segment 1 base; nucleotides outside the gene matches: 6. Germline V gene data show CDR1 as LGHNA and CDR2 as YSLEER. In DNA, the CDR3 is TGCGCCAGCAGCCGATCCGGGACTAGCGCCCAAGAGACCCAGTACTTC. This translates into CASSRSGTSAQETQYF.

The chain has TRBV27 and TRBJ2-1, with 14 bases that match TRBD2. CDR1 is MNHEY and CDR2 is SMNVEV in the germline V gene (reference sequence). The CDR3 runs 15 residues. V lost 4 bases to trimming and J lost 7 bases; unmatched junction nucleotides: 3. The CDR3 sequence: CASSSWTSGRNEQFF. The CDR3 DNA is TGTGCCAGCAGTTCCTGGACTAGCGGGAGGAATGAGCAGTTCTTC.

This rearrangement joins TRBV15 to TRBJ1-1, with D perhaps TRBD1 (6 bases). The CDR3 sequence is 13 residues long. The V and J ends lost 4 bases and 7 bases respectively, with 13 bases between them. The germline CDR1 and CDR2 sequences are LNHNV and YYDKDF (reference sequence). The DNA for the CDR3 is TGTGCCACCAGCATTAGGGGGTCCCATGAAGCTTTCTTT. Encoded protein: CATSIRGSHEAFF.

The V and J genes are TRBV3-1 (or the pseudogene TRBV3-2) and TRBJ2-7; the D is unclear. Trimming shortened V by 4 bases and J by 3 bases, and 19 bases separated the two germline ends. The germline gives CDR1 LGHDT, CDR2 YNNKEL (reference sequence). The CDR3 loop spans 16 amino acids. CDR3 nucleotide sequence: TGTGCCAGCAGCCCAGTCGGGTCCCGTTCTTTCTACGAGCAGTACTTC. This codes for CASSPVGSRSFYEQYF.

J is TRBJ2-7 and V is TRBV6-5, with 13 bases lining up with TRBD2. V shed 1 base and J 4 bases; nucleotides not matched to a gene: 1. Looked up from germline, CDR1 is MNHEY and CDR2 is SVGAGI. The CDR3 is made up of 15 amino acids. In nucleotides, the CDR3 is TGTGCCAGCAGTTACTGGACTAGCGGGAGTTACGAGCAGTACTTC. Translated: CASSYWTSGSYEQYF.

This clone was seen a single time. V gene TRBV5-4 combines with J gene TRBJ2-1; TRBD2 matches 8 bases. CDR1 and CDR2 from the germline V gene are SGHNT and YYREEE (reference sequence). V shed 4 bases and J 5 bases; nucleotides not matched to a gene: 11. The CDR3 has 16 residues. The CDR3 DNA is TGTGCCAGCAGCCCCCGGACTAGCTCAGTTAACAATGAGCAGTTCTTC. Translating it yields CASSPRTSSVNNEQFF.

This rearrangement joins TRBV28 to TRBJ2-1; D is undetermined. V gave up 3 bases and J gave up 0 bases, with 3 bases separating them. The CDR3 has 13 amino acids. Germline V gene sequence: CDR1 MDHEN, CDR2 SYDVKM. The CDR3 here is CASSFISYNEQFF. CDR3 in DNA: TGTGCCAGCAGTTTCATCTCCTACAATGAGCAGTTCTTC.

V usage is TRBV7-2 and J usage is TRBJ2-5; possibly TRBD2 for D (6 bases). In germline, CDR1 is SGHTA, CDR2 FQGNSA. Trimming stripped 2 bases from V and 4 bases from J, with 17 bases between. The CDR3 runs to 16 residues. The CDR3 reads CASSLIRSGAGETQYF. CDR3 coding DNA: TGTGCCAGCAGCTTAATCCGTTCGGGAGCGGGAGAGACCCAGTACTTC. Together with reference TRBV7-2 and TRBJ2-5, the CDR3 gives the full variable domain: GAGVSQSPSNKVTEKGKDVELRCDPISGHTALYWYRQSLGQGLEFLIYFQGNSAPDKSGLPSDRFSAERTGGSVSTLTIQRTQQEDSAVYLCASSLIRSGAGETQYFGPGTRLLVL.